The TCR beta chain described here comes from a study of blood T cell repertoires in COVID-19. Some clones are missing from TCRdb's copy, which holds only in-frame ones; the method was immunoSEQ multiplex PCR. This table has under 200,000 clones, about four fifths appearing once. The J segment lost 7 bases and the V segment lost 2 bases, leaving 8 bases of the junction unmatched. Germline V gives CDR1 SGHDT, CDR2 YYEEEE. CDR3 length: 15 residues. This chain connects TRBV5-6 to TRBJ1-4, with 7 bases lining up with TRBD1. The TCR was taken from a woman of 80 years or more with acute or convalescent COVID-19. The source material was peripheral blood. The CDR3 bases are TGTGCCAGCAGCTTAACGGGACAGTCTGGTGAAAAACTGTTTTTT. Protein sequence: CASSLTGQSGEKLFF. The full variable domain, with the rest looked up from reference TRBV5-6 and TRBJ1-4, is DAGVTQSPTHLIKTRGQQVTLRCSPKSGHDTVSWYQQALGQGPQFIFQYYEEEERQRGNFPDRFSGHQFPNYSSELNVNALLLGDSALYLCASSLTGQSGEKLFFGSGTQLSVL.